Below are 20 T cell receptor beta chains sequenced from a single sample in a study of OX40 agonist ivuxolimab in advanced cancers. Sequencing was performed with immunoSEQ multiplex PCR; in TCRdb, only in-frame clones are kept and a portion is missing. The sample carries 55,000 to 70,000 clones, about 84% recorded once. The sample consisted of CD4+ or CD8+ T cells sorted from blood, taken in a trial of the OX40 agonist ivuxolimab. These receptors were obtained from an adult with an advanced solid tumor such as melanoma, head and neck, liver or kidney cancer.

The rearrangement links TRBV6-1 to TRBJ2-7; D not resolved. Trimming cost V 5 bases and J 1 base, with 6 bases left between them. The CDR3 runs 12 residues. From germline, CDR1 is MNHNS and CDR2 SASEGT. CDR3 sequence (DNA): TGTGCCAGCAGTCAGGTTTCCTACGAGCAGTACTTC. It yields the protein CASSQVSYEQYF.

This clone was recorded once. This chain links TRBV10-3 with TRBJ2-1; possibly TRBD1 for D (6 bases). The CDR3 consists of 12 residues. The ends were cut back, 10 bases at V and 6 bases at J, with 13 bases in the middle. CDR1 and CDR2 (germline): ENHRY, SYGVKD. In nucleotides, the CDR3 is TGTGCCACCCAAGAGGGGGTCAATGAGCAGTTCTTC. Translated, it gives CATQEGVNEQFF.

The chain recombines TRBV15 with TRBJ1-2; D unresolved. V lost 0 bases and J 7 bases, leaving 15 bases between the germline ends. Per the germline V gene, CDR1 is LNHNV and CDR2 is YYDKDF (reference sequence). The CDR3 has 15 residues. CDR3 region: CATSRDVTASGGYTF. The CDR3 nucleotides are TGTGCCACCAGCAGAGATGTCACCGCGTCGGGTGGCTACACCTTC. Full variable domain (missing parts from reference TRBV15 and TRBJ1-2): DAMVIQNPRYQVTQFGKPVTLSCSQTLNHNVMYWYQQKSSQAPKLLFHYYDKDFNNEADTPDNFQSRRPNTSFCFLDIRSPGLGDTAMYLCATSRDVTASGGYTFGSGTRLTVV.

V usage is TRBV6-6 and J usage is TRBJ2-2; D unresolved. In germline, CDR1 is MNHNY, CDR2 SVGAGI (reference sequence). The V end lost 11 bases, the J end lost 0 bases, and 13 bases lay between the germline ends. CDR3 length equals 14 residues. The CDR3: CAAAFNANTGELFF. In nucleotides, the CDR3 is TGTGCCGCCGCTTTTAACGCGAACACCGGGGAGCTGTTTTTT.

The V call is TRBV7-9, the J call TRBJ2-3; unclear D gene. The CDR3 length is 12 residues. V was pared by 5 bases and J by 2 bases, with 5 bases between. CDR1 is SEHNR and CDR2 is FQNEAQ in the germline V gene (reference sequence). The CDR3 DNA reads as TGTGCCAGCAGCCCACCCACAGATACGCAGTATTTT. Translated, it gives CASSPPTDTQYF.

V gene TRBV7-3 combines with J gene TRBJ2-7, with D maybe TRBD2 (5 bases). The length of the CDR3 is 14 residues. CDR1 is SGHTA and CDR2 is FQGTGA in the germline V gene. V was shortened by 1 base and J by 3 bases, with 10 bases between the two germline ends. For the CDR3, the DNA is TGTGCCAGCAGCTTAAGGGAGTCGGACTACGAGCAGTACTTC. Protein sequence: CASSLRESDYEQYF.

The chain employs TRBV19 and TRBJ2-5; 11 bases agree with TRBD1. Germline loops: CDR1 LNHDA, CDR2 SQIVND (reference sequence). V lost 5 bases to trimming and J lost 5 bases; unmatched junction nucleotides: 10. This CDR3 comprises 16 residues. The CDR3 DNA follows: TGTGCCAGTAGTGTTCAACGGGACAGGGGGTCCGAGACCCAGTACTTC. It is translated as CASSVQRDRGSETQYF.

This sequence joins TRBV14 and TRBJ2-1, with 10 nucleotides matching TRBD2. The ends lost 1 base at V and 4 bases at J; junction bases unmatched: 4. CDR1 is SGHDN and CDR2 is FVKESK in the germline V gene. The CDR3 is made up of 16 amino acids. The CDR3 DNA reads TGTGCCAGCAGCCAAGGGGCACTAGCGGGATACAATGAGCAGTTCTTC. Amino acids: CASSQGALAGYNEQFF. Full variable domain (outside the CDR3, taken from reference TRBV14 and TRBJ2-1): EAGVTQFPSHSVIEKGQTVTLRCDPISGHDNLYWYRRVMGKEIKFLLHFVKESKQDESGMPNNRFLAERTGGTYSTLKVQPAELEDSGVYFCASSQGALAGYNEQFFGPGTRLTVL.

The chain is built from TRBV7-8 and TRBJ2-7; TRBD2 agrees at 7 bases. V lost 6 bases to trimming and J lost 5 bases; unmatched junction nucleotides: 7. In germline, CDR1 is SGHVS, CDR2 FQNEAQ. This CDR3 is 13 amino acids long. CDR3 DNA sequence: TGTGCCAGCAGACGTACTAGCGTCCACGAGCAGTACTTC. It translates to CASRRTSVHEQYF.

The chain combines TRBV30 with TRBJ2-7; TRBD2 matches at 7 bases. This CDR3 spans 14 amino acids. CDR1 GTSNPN and CDR2 SVGIG come from the germline V gene (reference sequence). The J segment lost 2 bases and the V segment lost 5 bases, leaving 9 bases of the junction unmatched. DNA of the CDR3: TGTGCCTGGGAGGGCCAGCGGGGTCCCTACGAGCAGTACTTC. This encodes CAWEGQRGPYEQYF.

The genes are TRBV7-3 and TRBJ2-1; weak D call: TRBD1 (5 bases). CDR1 is SGHTA, CDR2 FQGTGA, per germline. V was trimmed by 5 bases and J by 10 bases, leaving 15 bases between them. The CDR3 runs 13 residues. This CDR3 is CASSPNGRGEQFF. CDR3 bases: TGTGCCAGCAGCCCGAACGGAAGGGGCGAGCAGTTCTTC.

The chain employs TRBV20-1 and TRBJ1-2, with no clear D. The CDR3 totals 8 residues. Germline V lookup: CDR1 DFQATT, CDR2 SNEGSKA (reference sequence). Trimming removed 6 bases at V and 12 bases at J, with 8 bases between. CDR3 in amino acids: CSAEGNTF. The CDR3 bases are TGCAGTGCAGAGGGAAACACCTTC.

The chain uses TRBV7-8 and TRBJ1-1, with TRBD1 matching 8 bases. In germline, CDR1 is SGHVS, CDR2 FQNEAQ. With 4 bases clipped from V and 5 bases from J, the junction kept 6 bases outside the gene matches. The CDR3 length is 14 residues. The CDR3 here is CASSSQGAATEAFF. CDR3 nucleotides: TGTGCCAGCAGCTCTCAGGGGGCCGCAACTGAAGCTTTCTTT.

The genes are TRBV19 and TRBJ1-6; no definite D call. Between the trimmed V and J ends, which lost 10 bases and 9 bases, there was a span of 16 bases. Germline V gene sequence: CDR1 LNHDA, CDR2 SQIVND (reference sequence). The CDR3 contains 13 residues. CDR3 bases: TGTGCCACCCACCCGGGATTCGGTTCACCCCTCCACTTT. Protein product: CATHPGFGSPLHF.

This clone has a single count. The rearrangement uses TRBV7-9 and TRBJ2-1; no clear D. CDR1 is SEHNR, CDR2 FQNEAQ, per germline (reference sequence). The CDR3 runs 13 residues. Trimming took off 1 base at V and 5 bases at J, with 6 bases between the two ends. The CDR3 sequence: CASSLGADNEQFF. The CDR3 region has the DNA TGTGCCAGCAGCTTAGGGGCAGACAATGAGCAGTTCTTC.

This clone was picked up one time. V is TRBV30 and J is TRBJ2-5; no firm D call. There are 13 residues in the CDR3. V shed 0 bases and J shed 7 bases, with 12 bases lying between them. Germline CDR1 is GTSNPN and CDR2 is SVGIG (reference sequence). CDR3 sequence: CAWSVGRRVTQYF. The CDR3 DNA reads as TGTGCCTGGAGTGTAGGGCGCAGAGTGACCCAGTACTTC.

The chain employs TRBV19 and TRBJ1-4; the D gene is possibly TRBD1 (6 bases). The V end was cut by 7 bases, the J end by 0 bases, with 15 bases between. This CDR3 is built from 16 residues. Germline V gives CDR1 LNHDA, CDR2 SQIVND (reference sequence). This CDR3 is CASILLEGATNEKLFF. The CDR3 DNA sequence: TGTGCCAGTATTCTTCTCGAGGGGGCAACTAATGAAAAACTGTTTTTT.

This clone came up a few times. This chain links TRBV6-1 with TRBJ1-5; D might be TRBD1 (6 bases). The CDR3 is 14 amino acids. Germline CDR1 MNHNS, CDR2 SASEGT. The ends were cut back, 2 bases at V and 5 bases at J, with 10 bases in the middle. CDR3 region: CASSEMGADQPQHF. In nucleotides, the CDR3 is TGTGCCAGCAGTGAAATGGGGGCCGATCAGCCCCAGCATTTT.

V gene TRBV30 combines with J gene TRBJ1-6; no reliable D call. Germline V CDR1 and CDR2: GTSNPN, SVGIG (reference sequence). The CDR3 totals 15 residues. V was pared by 0 bases and J by 10 bases, with 16 bases between. The CDR3 protein is CAWSVKTEGSSPLHF. The CDR3 region has the DNA TGTGCCTGGAGTGTTAAGACGGAGGGCTCGTCACCCCTCCACTTT.

This chain connects TRBV28 to TRBJ2-7, with 8 positions matching TRBD1. CDR3 length equals 15 residues. The ends lost 10 bases at V and 7 bases at J; junction bases unmatched: 18. From germline, CDR1 is MDHEN and CDR2 SYDVKM. The CDR3, as DNA: TGTGCCACCCGAGGCCAACAGGGGGAGGTGGGGGAGCAGTACTTC. The encoded protein is CATRGQQGEVGEQYF. Full variable domain (remainder filled in from reference TRBV28 and TRBJ2-7): DVKVTQSSRYLVKRTGEKVFLECVQDMDHENMFWYRQDPGLGLRLIYFSYDVKMKEKGDIPEGYSVSREKKERFSLILESASTNQTSMYLCATRGQQGEVGEQYFGPGTRLTVT.